The 24 T cell receptor beta chains reported below all come from one sample, sequenced in a study of blood T cell repertoires in COVID-19. This table comes from immunoSEQ multiplex PCR, and its TCRdb copy is limited to in-frame clones, with some not included. Seen here are roughly 140,000 clones, approximately 80% observed once, and the top ten hold under 9.5%. The material sequenced was peripheral blood. Receptors were obtained from a woman older than 75 in a cohort sampled during active or convalescent COVID-19.

The V call is TRBV19, the J call TRBJ1-2; TRBD1 is a possible D gene (6 bases). Germline loops: CDR1 LNHDA, CDR2 SQIVND (reference sequence). V dropped 1 base and J dropped 0 bases, with 9 bases sitting between them. The CDR3 length is 15 residues. CDR3 nucleotide sequence: TGTGCCAGTAGTATAGTACAGGGAGCTAACTATGGCTACACCTTC. Protein: CASSIVQGANYGYTF.

The chain couples TRBV2 to TRBJ1-2; D remains unclear. Germline V CDR1 and CDR2: SNHLY, FYNNEI. With 6 bases removed from V and 2 bases from J, the gap between germline ends came to 10 bases. The CDR3 covers 13 residues. Here the CDR3 DNA reads TGTGCCAGCAGGCGGAGTTTAAACTATGGCTACACCTTC. It is translated as CASRRSLNYGYTF.

The chain couples TRBV2 to TRBJ1-5; D is possibly TRBD1 (6 bases). Per germline, CDR1 SNHLY and CDR2 FYNNEI. This CDR3 spans 14 amino acids. Trimming pared 6 bases from V and 6 bases from J, leaving 15 bases between. The DNA for the CDR3 is TGTGCCAGCAGGAGGACAGTCATAAGTCAGCCCCAGCATTTT. Translated: CASRRTVISQPQHF.

V gene TRBV5-1 combines with J gene TRBJ2-1, with 9 bases aligning to TRBD2. V gave up 0 bases and J gave up 4 bases; unmatched junction bases: 8. Looked up from germline, CDR1 is SGHRS and CDR2 is YFSETQ. CDR3 size: 17 residues. CDR3: CASSLDPYSGGYNEQFF. The CDR3 bases are TGCGCCAGCAGCTTGGATCCCTACAGCGGGGGGTACAATGAGCAGTTCTTC. Supplemented by reference TRBV5-1 and TRBJ2-1, the full variable domain reads KAGVTQTPRYLIKTRGQQVTLSCSPISGHRSVSWYQQTPGQGLQFLFEYFSETQRNKGNFPGRFSGRQFSNSRSEMNVSTLELGDSALYLCASSLDPYSGGYNEQFFGPGTRLTVL.

The CDR3: CASSPGTGGETQYF. CDR3 in DNA: TGTGCCAGCAGTCCCGGGACAGGGGGCGAGACCCAGTACTTC. The V gene is TRBV6-6, the J gene TRBJ2-5, with 12 nucleotides matching TRBD1. Germline loops: CDR1 MNHNY, CDR2 SVGAGI (reference sequence). V lost 5 bases, J lost 5 bases, and 3 bases stayed unmatched. This CDR3 is 14 amino acids long.

The chain links TRBV28 to TRBJ1-5; tentative D call: TRBD1 (5 bases). The germline V gene encodes CDR1 MDHEN and CDR2 SYDVKM. Trimming removed 6 bases from V and 6 bases from J, with 15 bases in between. This CDR3 spans 14 amino acids. The CDR3 is CASRPGQGGQPQHF. The CDR3 DNA reads as TGTGCCAGCAGGCCCGGGCAGGGTGGTCAGCCCCAGCATTTT.

This chain links TRBV15 with TRBJ1-3, with TRBD1 matching over 7 bases. J was trimmed by 4 bases and V by 3 bases; bases with no gene match: 9. Germline V lookup: CDR1 LNHNV, CDR2 YYDKDF (reference sequence). The CDR3 is made up of 16 amino acids. CDR3 sequence: CATSSLRGQLGNTIYF. The DNA of the CDR3 is TGTGCCACCAGCAGCCTAAGGGGACAGCTCGGAAACACCATATATTTT.

This chain uses TRBV24-1 with TRBJ2-1, with no clear D. The CDR3 consists of 16 residues. V lost 2 bases and J 8 bases, leaving 18 bases between the germline ends. Looked up from germline, CDR1 is KGHDR and CDR2 is SFDVKD. In nucleotides, the CDR3 is TGTGCCACCAGTGATTATTACGGTCCCACTACGGATGAGCAGTTCTTC. Residues: CATSDYYGPTTDEQFF.

The chain employs TRBV6-6 and TRBJ1-3; D is unclear. The CDR3 is 14 amino acids. Germline V gene sequence: CDR1 MNHNY, CDR2 SVGAGI (reference sequence). V shed 2 bases and J shed 1 base, with 6 bases lying between them. The CDR3 DNA reads as TGTGCCAGCAGTTACGGTACTTCTGGAAACACCATATATTTT. Amino acids: CASSYGTSGNTIYF.

V gene TRBV7-6 combines with J gene TRBJ2-3, with TRBD1 identical over 11 bases. The germline CDR1 and CDR2 sequences are SGHVS and FNYEAQ. The V gene end was trimmed by 5 bases and the J gene end by 2 bases; junction bases not matched to a gene: 3. The CDR3 sequence is 15 residues long. The CDR3 reads CASSPGQGATDTQYF. The CDR3 nucleotides are TGTGCCAGCAGCCCAGGACAGGGGGCCACAGATACGCAGTATTTT. Looking up the rest from reference TRBV7-6 and TRBJ2-3 gives the full variable domain: GAGVSQSPRYKVTKRGQDVALRCDPISGHVSLYWYRQALGQGPEFLTYFNYEAQQDKSGLPNDRFSAERPEGSISTLTIQRTEQRDSAMYRCASSPGQGATDTQYFGPGTRLTVL.

The rearrangement uses TRBV4-1 and TRBJ2-6; 7 bases match TRBD2. V dropped 1 base and J dropped 0; count of bases not matched to a gene: 9. This CDR3 is 19 amino acids long. Germline values: CDR1 MGHRA, CDR2 YSYEKL. CDR3 amino acids: CASSQAGTTSLSGANVLTF. CDR3 DNA: TGCGCCAGCAGCCAAGCCGGGACTACCTCCCTCTCTGGGGCCAACGTCCTGACTTTC.

This chain connects TRBV5-1 to TRBJ1-2; TRBD1 matches at 10 bases. J lost 7 bases, V lost 4 bases, and 10 bases had no gene match. This CDR3 is built from 15 residues. The germline V gene has CDR1 SGHRS and CDR2 YFSETQ. The CDR3 loop is CASSRQGAPDRGYTF. CDR3 in DNA: TGCGCCAGCAGCCGACAGGGGGCGCCGGATCGTGGCTACACCTTC.

This chain uses TRBV9 with TRBJ1-1; D remains unclear. Germline-derived CDR1 and CDR2 are SGDLS and YYNGEE. V was clipped by 4 bases and J by 1 base, with 8 bases between them. The CDR3 totals 13 residues. CDR3 residues: CASSPRRNTEAFF. DNA of the CDR3: TGTGCCAGCAGCCCCCGCAGGAACACTGAAGCTTTCTTT.

The genes are TRBV5-1 and TRBJ2-7; 9 positions agree with TRBD1. The J segment lost 5 bases and the V segment lost 4 bases, leaving 7 bases of the junction unmatched. Germline V CDR1 and CDR2: SGHRS, YFSETQ. The CDR3 sequence is 14 residues long. The CDR3 sequence: CASSRDRELDEQYF. The CDR3 DNA sequence: TGCGCCAGCAGCCGGGACAGGGAGCTGGACGAGCAGTACTTC.

The chain is built from TRBV30 and TRBJ1-5; the match to TRBD1 covers 11 bases. Trimming took 4 bases from V and 7 from J; bases not matched to a gene: 9. Per germline, CDR1 GTSNPN and CDR2 SVGIG (reference sequence). The CDR3 is 15 amino acids. CDR3 region: CAWTPGQGDAQPQHF. The CDR3 coding sequence is TGTGCCTGGACCCCGGGACAGGGGGACGCGCAGCCCCAGCATTTT.

The chain combines TRBV7-8 with TRBJ1-4, with D uncertain. This CDR3 spans 20 amino acids. With 1 base removed from V and 8 bases from J, the gap between germline ends came to 29 bases. Germline CDR1 is SGHVS and CDR2 is FQNEAQ. In DNA form, the CDR3 reads TGTGCCAGCAGCTTAGGGACCGCTAGCTCGGTCCGGCAGCTTCAGGAAAAACTGTTTTTT. This encodes CASSLGTASSVRQLQEKLFF.

The genes are TRBV6-5 and TRBJ1-6, with a tentative D call TRBD1 (6 bases). This CDR3 region has 14 residues. Trimming removed 5 bases from V and 8 bases from J, with 13 bases in between. The germline V gene has CDR1 MNHEY and CDR2 SVGAGI. The chain's CDR3 is CASSRTGLHSPLHF. DNA for the CDR3: TGTGCCAGCAGTCGCACAGGGTTGCATTCACCCCTCCACTTT.

On this clone: Other DNA sequences within the sample encode an identical CDR3. The chain recombines TRBV5-1 with TRBJ2-3, with 13 bases matching TRBD2. CDR1 is SGHRS and CDR2 is YFSETQ in the germline V gene. The CDR3 contains 15 residues. Trimming took 2 bases from V and 4 from J; bases not matched to a gene: 1. The CDR3: CASSLTSGGADTQYF. CDR3 in DNA: TGCGCCAGCAGCTTAACTAGCGGGGGGGCAGATACGCAGTATTTT.

J is TRBJ2-3 and V is TRBV24-1, with TRBD2 as a possible D gene (5 bases). V gave up 10 bases and J gave up 2 bases, with 12 bases separating them. The V gene's germline CDR1 is KGHDR and CDR2 SFDVKD. The CDR3 totals 13 residues. CDR3 DNA sequence: TGTGCCACGCAAGAGGGCAACACAGATACGCAGTATTTT. Amino acids: CATQEGNTDTQYF.

J is TRBJ1-5 and V is TRBV7-2; 8 nucleotides agree with TRBD1. V was pared by 7 bases and J by 7 bases, with 6 bases of the junction left unmatched. Germline V CDR1 and CDR2: SGHTA, FQGNSA. This CDR3 region has 13 residues. The DNA for the CDR3 is TGTGCCAGCACGGACAGGGTTGGACAGCCCCAGCATTTT. It is translated as CASTDRVGQPQHF.

The chain is built from TRBV6-5 and TRBJ1-4; a weak D match, TRBD1 (5 bases). The CDR3 consists of 14 residues. Between the trimmed V and J ends, which lost 7 bases and 5 bases, there was a span of 14 bases. Germline CDR1 and CDR2: MNHEY and SVGAGI. CDR3 protein: CASKAPGGNEKLFF. The CDR3, as DNA: TGTGCCAGCAAAGCGCCGGGGGGGAATGAAAAACTGTTTTTT.

This clone has just one count. The rearrangement uses TRBV28 and TRBJ1-5; D perhaps matches TRBD1 (6 bases). V lost 8 bases, J lost 4 bases, and 9 bases lay in between. Per germline, CDR1 MDHEN and CDR2 SYDVKM. This CDR3 region has 12 residues. The CDR3, as DNA: TGTGCCAGCGGACAGAGAAATCAGCCCCAGCATTTT. It is translated as CASGQRNQPQHF.

The rearrangement joins TRBV7-2 to TRBJ2-3, with TRBD2 matching over 12 bases. The CDR3 extends over 17 amino acids. Germline trimming cut 2 bases from V and 3 bases from J; bases unmatched to any gene: 6. CDR1 is SGHTA, CDR2 FQGNSA, per germline. The CDR3 DNA sequence: TGTGCCAGCAGCTTAAGGCCTAGCGGGGGGGTTACAGATACGCAGTATTTT. Translating gives CASSLRPSGGVTDTQYF.

The J gene is TRBJ1-6, the V gene TRBV7-9; 10 bases map to TRBD1. Germline V CDR1 and CDR2: SEHNR, FQNEAQ (reference sequence). J gave up 10 bases and V 5 bases, and 11 bases lay outside the gene matches. This CDR3 is built from 16 residues. CDR3 amino acids: CASSAIGQGDGSPLHF. In DNA form, the CDR3 reads TGTGCCAGCAGCGCGATCGGACAGGGGGATGGCTCACCCCTCCACTTT.